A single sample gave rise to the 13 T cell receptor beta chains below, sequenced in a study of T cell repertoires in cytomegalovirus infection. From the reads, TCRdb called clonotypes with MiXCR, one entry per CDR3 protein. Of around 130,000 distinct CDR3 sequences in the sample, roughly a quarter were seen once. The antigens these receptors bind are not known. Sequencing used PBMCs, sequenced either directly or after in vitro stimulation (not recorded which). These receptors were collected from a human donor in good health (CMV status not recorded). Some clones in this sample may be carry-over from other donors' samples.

CDR3 amino acids: CSARDRQEPSYEQYF. In DNA form, the CDR3 reads TGCAGTGCTAGAGACCGACAGGAACCCTCCTACGAGCAGTACTTC. The chain combines TRBV20-1 with TRBJ2-7, with D tentatively TRBD1 (6 bases). V lost 0 bases and J 0 bases, leaving 12 bases between the germline ends. Germline V gene data show CDR1 as DFQATT and CDR2 as SNEGSKA (reference sequence). This CDR3 has 15 amino acids.

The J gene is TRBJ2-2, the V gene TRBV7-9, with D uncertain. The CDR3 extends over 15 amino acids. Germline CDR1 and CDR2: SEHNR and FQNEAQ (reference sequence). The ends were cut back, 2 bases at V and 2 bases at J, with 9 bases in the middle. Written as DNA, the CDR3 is TGTGCCAGCAGCTTATTCGGGCAAAACACCGGGGAGCTGTTTTTT. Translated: CASSLFGQNTGELFF. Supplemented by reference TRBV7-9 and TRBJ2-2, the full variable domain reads DTGVSQNPRHKITKRGQNVTFRCDPISEHNRLYWYRQTLGQGPEFLTYFQNEAQLEKSRLLSDRFSAERPKGSFSTLEIQRTEQGDSAMYLCASSLFGQNTGELFFGEGSRLTVL.

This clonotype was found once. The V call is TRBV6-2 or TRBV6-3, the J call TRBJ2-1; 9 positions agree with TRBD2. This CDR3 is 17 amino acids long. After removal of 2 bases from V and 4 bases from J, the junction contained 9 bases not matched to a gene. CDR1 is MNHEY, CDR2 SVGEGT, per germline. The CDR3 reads CASSYDSAGGPYNEQFF. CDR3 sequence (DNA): TGTGCCAGCAGTTACGACTCGGCGGGAGGGCCGTACAATGAGCAGTTCTTC.

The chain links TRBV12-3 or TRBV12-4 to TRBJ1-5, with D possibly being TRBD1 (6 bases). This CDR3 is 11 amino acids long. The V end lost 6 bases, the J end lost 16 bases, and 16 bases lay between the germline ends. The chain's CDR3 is CASRGGPVEHF. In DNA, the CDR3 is TGTGCCAGCAGGGGGGGGCCCGTAGAACATTTT.

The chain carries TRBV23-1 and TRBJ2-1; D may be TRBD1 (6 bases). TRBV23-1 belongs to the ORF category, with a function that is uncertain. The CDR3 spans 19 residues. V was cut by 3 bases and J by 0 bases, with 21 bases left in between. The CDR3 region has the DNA TGCGCCAGCAGTCACCCCTCCCTAAACAGGGAAATCTCCTACAATGAGCAGTTCTTC. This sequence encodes CASSHPSLNREISYNEQFF.

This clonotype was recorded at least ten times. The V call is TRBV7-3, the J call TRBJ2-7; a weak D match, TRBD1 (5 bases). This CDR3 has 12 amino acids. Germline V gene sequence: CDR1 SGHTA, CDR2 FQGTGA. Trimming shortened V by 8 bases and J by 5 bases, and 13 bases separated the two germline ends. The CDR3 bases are TGTGCCAGCGGGCCTTCGGACAACGAGCAGTACTTC. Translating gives CASGPSDNEQYF.

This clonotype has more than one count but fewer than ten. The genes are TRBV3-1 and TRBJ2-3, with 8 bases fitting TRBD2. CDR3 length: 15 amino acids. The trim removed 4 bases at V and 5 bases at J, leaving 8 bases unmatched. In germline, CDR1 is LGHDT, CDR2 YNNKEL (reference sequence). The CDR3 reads CASSLTTSAGDTQYF. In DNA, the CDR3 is TGTGCCAGCAGCCTAACGACTAGCGCCGGAGATACGCAGTATTTT.

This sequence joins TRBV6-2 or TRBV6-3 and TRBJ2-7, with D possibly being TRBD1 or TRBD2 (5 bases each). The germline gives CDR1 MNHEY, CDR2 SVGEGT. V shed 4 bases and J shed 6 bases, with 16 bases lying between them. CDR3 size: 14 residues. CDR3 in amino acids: CASSFEGRVSEQYF. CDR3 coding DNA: TGTGCCAGCAGTTTCGAGGGCAGGGTCTCCGAGCAGTACTTC.

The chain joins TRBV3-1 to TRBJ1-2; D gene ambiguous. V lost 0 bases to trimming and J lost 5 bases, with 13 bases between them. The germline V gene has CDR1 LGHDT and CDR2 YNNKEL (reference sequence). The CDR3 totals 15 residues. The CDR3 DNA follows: TGTGCCAGCAGCCAAGATCAGCGACTGCCTTATGGCTACACCTTC. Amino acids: CASSQDQRLPYGYTF. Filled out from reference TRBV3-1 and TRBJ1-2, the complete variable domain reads DTAVSQTPKYLVTQMGNDKSIKCEQNLGHDTMYWYKQDSKKFLKIMFSYNNKELIINETVPNRFSPKSPDKAHLNLHINSLELGDSAVYFCASSQDQRLPYGYTFGSGTRLTVV.

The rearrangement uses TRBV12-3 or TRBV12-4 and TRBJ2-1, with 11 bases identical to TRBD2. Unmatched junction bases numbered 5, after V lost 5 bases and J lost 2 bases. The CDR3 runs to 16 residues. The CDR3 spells CASSLTSGNPYNEQFF. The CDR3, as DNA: TGTGCCAGCAGTCTGACTAGCGGGAACCCCTACAATGAGCAGTTCTTC.

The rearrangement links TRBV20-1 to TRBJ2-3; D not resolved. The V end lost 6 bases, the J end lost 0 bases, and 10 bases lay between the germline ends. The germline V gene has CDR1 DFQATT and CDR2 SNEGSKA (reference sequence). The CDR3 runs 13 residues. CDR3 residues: CSALLDSTDTQYF. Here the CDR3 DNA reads TGCAGTGCCTTACTCGACAGCACAGATACGCAGTATTTT.

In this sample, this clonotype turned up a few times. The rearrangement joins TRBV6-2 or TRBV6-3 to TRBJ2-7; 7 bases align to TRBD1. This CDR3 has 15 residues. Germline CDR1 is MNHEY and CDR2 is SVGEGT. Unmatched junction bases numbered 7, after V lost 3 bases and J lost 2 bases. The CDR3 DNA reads TGTGCCAGCAGTTATTCTATGGACAGGCCCTACGAGCAGTACGTC. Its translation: CASSYSMDRPYEQYV.

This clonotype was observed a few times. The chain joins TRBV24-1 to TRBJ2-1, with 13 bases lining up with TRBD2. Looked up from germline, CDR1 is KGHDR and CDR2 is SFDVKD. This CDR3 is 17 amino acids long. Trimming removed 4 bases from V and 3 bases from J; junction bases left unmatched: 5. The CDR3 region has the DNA TGTGCCACCAGTGACTTGACTAGCGGGAGGAACTACAATGAGCAGTTCTTC. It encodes CATSDLTSGRNYNEQFF.